This is a list of T cell receptor beta chains from one sample in a study of T cell responses to AZD1222 COVID-19 vaccine. Using immunoSEQ multiplex PCR, the repertoire was profiled, and TCRdb retains in-frame clones only, with some absent. The table includes roughly 120,000 clones, 80% to 90% detected once. This specimen consisted of peripheral blood, obtained on day 0 of AZD1222 vaccination. The source of these receptors is an adult in good health. The CDR3 runs from the conserved cysteine through the conserved F or W. Fields, in order: CDR3 protein, CDR3 DNA, clone size, D gene, CDR3 length, V gene, J gene. D genes are given only for firm matches. Only some rows state a clone size, as once, few, many or a class for expanded clones.

CASSVGPSTDTQYF	TGTGCCAGCAGTGTGGGGCCTAGCACAGATACGCAGTATTTT	.	.	14	TRBV2	TRBJ2-3
CASSQTRQGYEQYF	TGTGCCAGCAGTCAGACTAGACAGGGATACGAGCAGTACTTC	.	.	14	TRBV7-2	TRBJ2-7
CASTFKGAGSIGNTIYF	TGTGCCAGTACCTTCAAGGGGGCAGGATCCATTGGAAACACCATATATTTT	.	TRBD1	17	TRBV19	TRBJ1-3
CASSEEQPGPYQPQHF	TGTGCCAGCAGTGAAGAACAACCAGGGCCTTATCAGCCCCAGCATTTT	.	.	16	TRBV6-1	TRBJ1-5
CASSSPRGRRQEKNQPQHF	TGTGCCAGCAGTTCCCCCAGGGGGAGGCGACAAGAAAAAAATCAGCCCCAGCATTTT	.	TRBD1	19	TRBV28	TRBJ1-5
CASSPPTFLTSGLNYGYTF	TGTGCCAGCTCACCACCTACGTTCCTTACGTCAGGGTTAAACTATGGCTACACCTTC	.	.	19	TRBV18	TRBJ1-2
CASSLTGYDTEAFF	TGCGCCAGCAGCTTGACAGGGTACGACACTGAAGCTTTCTTT	.	.	14	TRBV5-1	TRBJ1-1
CASSLQGVGETQYF	TGTGCCAGCAGCCTACAGGGTGTGGGAGAGACCCAGTACTTC	.	.	14	TRBV7-2	TRBJ2-5
CASSIALLRTEAFF	TGTGCCAGTAGTATAGCCCTATTACGGACTGAAGCTTTCTTT	.	.	14	TRBV19	TRBJ1-1
CASSYSVRIGEKLFF	TGTGCCAGCAGTTACTCTGTGAGGATTGGGGAAAAACTGTTTTTT	.	.	15	TRBV6-5	TRBJ1-4
CASSQEYGGNTIYF	TGCGCCAGCAGCCAAGAGTACGGAGGAAACACCATATATTTT	.	.	14	TRBV4-1	TRBJ1-3
CASSLDLNEKLFF	TGTGCCAGCAGCCTGGACCTTAATGAAAAACTGTTTTTT	few	.	13	TRBV5-6	TRBJ1-4
CAYRGSGRTEAFF	TGTGCCTACAGGGGATCAGGGCGGACTGAAGCTTTCTTT	.	TRBD1	13	TRBV6-5	TRBJ1-1
CASSLRETSGRASYNEQFF	TGTGCCAGCAGCTTACGTGAGACTAGCGGGAGGGCCTCCTACAATGAGCAGTTCTTC	.	TRBD2	19	TRBV7-3	TRBJ2-1
CASSPGQNSPLHF	TGTGCCAGCAGTCCGGGTCAAAATTCACCCCTCCACTTT	.	.	13	TRBV6-4	TRBJ1-6
CASSQAKRTSGNGETQYF	TGTGCCAGCAGCCAGGCGAAAAGGACTAGCGGGAACGGTGAGACCCAGTACTTC	.	TRBD2	18	TRBV4-2	TRBJ2-5
CASTLQVNYGYTF	TGTGCCAGCACCCTCCAGGTCAACTATGGCTACACCTTC	.	.	13	TRBV5-6	TRBJ1-2
CASSLLQLNTEAFF	TGTGCCAGCAGCTTACTACAGCTGAACACTGAAGCTTTCTTT	.	.	14	TRBV7-3	TRBJ1-1
CSTRQGSGNTIYF	TGCAGCACGAGACAGGGCTCTGGAAACACCATATATTTT	.	TRBD1	13	TRBV29-1	TRBJ1-3
CASNDFEGDTEAFF	TGTGCCAGCAACGACTTTGAGGGTGACACTGAAGCTTTCTTT	.	.	14	TRBV6-5	TRBJ1-1
CASSWGYQETQYF	TGTGCCAGCAGCTGGGGGTACCAAGAGACCCAGTACTTC	once	.	13	TRBV7-3	TRBJ2-5
CASSPYFQETQYF	TGCGCCAGCAGCCCCTATTTCCAAGAGACCCAGTACTTC	.	.	13	TRBV5-1	TRBJ2-5
CASSFLSREQYF	TGTGCCAGCAGCTTCCTCTCACGCGAGCAGTACTTC	.	.	12	TRBV11-2	TRBJ2-7
CASSLRQVGGELFF	TGTGCCAGCAGCCTCAGACAGGTTGGCGGGGAGCTGTTTTTT	.	.	14	TRBV7-6	TRBJ2-2
CASSLMAGLGETQYF	TGCGCCAGCAGCTTGATGGCCGGGCTGGGAGAGACCCAGTACTTC	once	.	15	TRBV5-1	TRBJ2-5
CASRGSGTEAFF	TGTGCTAGTCGAGGGTCAGGCACTGAAGCTTTCTTT	.	.	12	TRBV12-5	TRBJ1-1
CASSQVDRGTGELFF	TGCGCCAGCAGCCAGGTCGACCGTGGGACCGGGGAGCTGTTTTTT	.	.	15	TRBV4-3	TRBJ2-2
CASSPHYEQYF	TGTGCCAGCAGTCCTCACTACGAGCAGTACTTC	few	.	11	TRBV6-7	TRBJ2-7
CASTQWGVSSYEQYF	TGTGCCAGTACCCAATGGGGGGTGAGCTCCTACGAGCAGTACTTC	.	.	15	TRBV5-4	TRBJ2-7
CASSWTDSSYEQYF	TGTGCCAGCAGCTGGACCGACAGCTCCTACGAGCAGTACTTC	.	.	14	TRBV9	TRBJ2-7
CASSPSSLTSGRAKDEQYF	TGTGCCAGCAGCCCCTCCTCCCTTACTAGCGGGAGGGCCAAGGACGAGCAGTACTTC	.	TRBD2	19	TRBV7-9	TRBJ2-7
CASSTGTGGIADTQYF	TGTGCCAGCAGCACTGGGACGGGAGGTATAGCAGATACGCAGTATTTT	.	TRBD2	16	TRBV5-4	TRBJ2-3
CASSRDQPQHF	TGCGCCAGCAGTCGTGATCAGCCCCAGCATTTT	.	.	11	TRBV23-1	TRBJ1-5
CASSKGTGDQPQHF	TGTGCCAGCAGTAAAGGGACGGGGGATCAGCCCCAGCATTTT	.	.	14	TRBV27	TRBJ1-5
CASPPLGQVLSNQPQHF	TGCGCCAGTCCCCCTTTGGGACAGGTTCTCTCAAATCAGCCCCAGCATTTT	.	TRBD1	17	TRBV5-1	TRBJ1-5
CASSPRTGTNSPLHF	TGTGCCAGCAGCCCGAGGACAGGCACTAATTCACCCCTCCACTTT	.	TRBD1	15	TRBV11-1	TRBJ1-6
CASSTRLGTGDYGYTF	TGTGCCAGTAGTACCCGCCTCGGGACAGGAGACTATGGCTACACCTTC	.	TRBD1	16	TRBV19	TRBJ1-2
CASSVTTGNTGELFF	TGTGCCAGCAGTGTAACGACAGGGAACACCGGGGAGCTGTTTTTT	.	.	15	TRBV2	TRBJ2-2
CASSLGQVYEQYF	TGTGCCAGCAGCTTAGGCCAGGTCTACGAGCAGTACTTC	.	.	13	TRBV7-9	TRBJ2-7
CASSFGGVDTEAFF	TGTGCCAGCAGCTTTGGAGGTGTGGACACTGAAGCTTTCTTT	.	.	14	TRBV7-9	TRBJ1-1
CASSSQWGSASSNQPQHF	TGTGCCAGCAGCTCCCAGTGGGGCAGTGCCAGCAGCAATCAGCCCCAGCATTTT	.	.	18	TRBV7-6	TRBJ1-5
CASSHPGGNEQYF	TGTGCCAGCAGCCACCCGGGGGGCAACGAGCAGTACTTC	.	.	13	TRBV5-5	TRBJ2-7
CATSAVRGGGNGANVLTF	TGTGCCACCAGTGCCGTGCGGGGGGGAGGCAATGGGGCCAACGTCCTGACTTTC	.	TRBD2	18	TRBV24-1	TRBJ2-6
CATSTNREANYGYTF	TGTGCCACCAGCACGAACAGGGAAGCTAACTATGGCTACACCTTC	.	.	15	TRBV15	TRBJ1-2
CASSQGSGQPQHF	TGTGCCAGTTCACAGGGCTCGGGTCAGCCCCAGCATTTT	.	.	13	TRBV9	TRBJ1-5
CASSYRGRANYGYTF	TGTGCCAGCAGTTATCGGGGCAGAGCTAACTATGGCTACACCTTC	.	.	15	TRBV27	TRBJ1-2
CASSLNRENTGELFF	TGCGCCAGCAGCTTGAACAGGGAGAACACCGGGGAGCTGTTTTTT	.	.	15	TRBV5-1	TRBJ2-2
CSVRMNEKLFF	TGCAGTGTCAGGATGAATGAAAAACTGTTTTTT	.	.	11	TRBV20-1	TRBJ1-4
CASSPTEGREKLFF	TGTGCCAGCAGTCCGACAGAGGGTAGGGAAAAACTGTTTTTT	.	.	14	TRBV28	TRBJ1-4
CASRTGPGQPQHF	TGTGCCAGCAGGACAGGACCGGGCCAGCCCCAGCATTTT	.	.	13	TRBV7-9	TRBJ1-5
CASSRNRGQREAFF	TGTGCCAGCAGCCGCAACCGGGGGCAGCGAGAAGCTTTCTTT	.	.	14	TRBV14	TRBJ1-1